Following are 27 T cell receptor beta chains from one sample sequenced in a study of OX40 agonist ivuxolimab in advanced cancers. The protocol was immunoSEQ multiplex PCR, while the TCRdb copy is restricted to in-frame clones and leaves out a portion. The profile shows tens of thousands of clones, about nine tenths of them singletons. Sequencing used CD4+ or CD8+ T cells sorted from blood, obtained in a trial of the OX40 agonist ivuxolimab. Source of these receptors: an adult with an advanced solid tumor such as melanoma, head and neck, liver or kidney cancer.

A note on this clone: The sample has other DNA sequences that encode this CDR3 too. The chain carries TRBV5-1 and TRBJ1-1; D is possibly TRBD1 (5 bases). CDR3 length: 13 residues. Trimming took off 1 base at V and 1 base at J, with 5 bases between the two ends. Germline CDR1 is SGHRS and CDR2 is YFSETQ. DNA for the CDR3: TGCGCCAGCAGCTTGACAGGGAACACTGAAGCTTTCTTT. This translates into CASSLTGNTEAFF. Full variable domain (remainder filled in from reference TRBV5-1 and TRBJ1-1): KAGVTQTPRYLIKTRGQQVTLSCSPISGHRSVSWYQQTPGQGLQFLFEYFSETQRNKGNFPGRFSGRQFSNSRSEMNVSTLELGDSALYLCASSLTGNTEAFFGQGTRLTVV.

The chain combines TRBV6-5 with TRBJ2-7, with D possibly matching TRBD1 (6 bases). The germline gives CDR1 MNHEY, CDR2 SVGAGI. CDR3 length: 15 residues. The germline V and J ends were trimmed by 4 bases and 7 bases, with 20 bases remaining between them. This chain's CDR3 is CASSWGTTFSEEQYF. CDR3 bases: TGTGCCAGCAGTTGGGGGACAACCTTTTCGGAAGAGCAGTACTTC.

This rearrangement joins TRBV7-2 to TRBJ2-7; TRBD2 matches 7 bases. V trimming: 3 bases; J trimming: 4 bases; junction bases outside the gene matches: 9. CDR3 size: 15 residues. CDR1 and CDR2 from the germline V gene are SGHTA and FQGNSA. The CDR3 region is CASSFSPGRKYEQYF. The CDR3 region has the DNA TGTGCCAGCAGCTTCTCCCCCGGGAGGAAGTACGAGCAGTACTTC.

The V and J genes are TRBV7-9 and TRBJ2-2, with 10 bases that match TRBD1. Germline CDR1 reads SEHNR; CDR2 reads FQNEAQ (reference sequence). CDR3 length equals 16 residues. V lost 1 base to trimming and J lost 3 bases; unmatched junction nucleotides: 2. DNA of the CDR3: TGTGCCAGCAGCTTAGTCGGGACAGGGGACACCGGGGAGCTGTTTTTT. Translated, it gives CASSLVGTGDTGELFF.

The chain is built from TRBV28 and TRBJ1-5, with a tentative D call TRBD1 (6 bases). CDR3 length: 15 amino acids. Germline CDR1 reads MDHEN; CDR2 reads SYDVKM. V lost 4 bases and J 3 bases, leaving 13 bases between the germline ends. In DNA form, the CDR3 reads TGTGCCAGCAGTTACCAACAGGGCTTCAATCAGCCCCAGCATTTT. Translating it yields CASSYQQGFNQPQHF. Using reference TRBV28 and TRBJ1-5 for the parts outside the CDR3, the full variable domain is DVKVTQSSRYLVKRTGEKVFLECVQDMDHENMFWYRQDPGLGLRLIYFSYDVKMKEKGDIPEGYSVSREKKERFSLILESASTNQTSMYLCASSYQQGFNQPQHFGDGTRLSIL.

The V and J genes are TRBV7-3 and TRBJ2-1; 10 bases map to TRBD2. CDR1 is SGHTA and CDR2 is FQGTGA in the germline V gene. The junction had 1 base not matched to a gene; V was cut back by 1 base and J by 4 bases. The CDR3 has 15 residues. CDR3 DNA sequence: TGTGCCAGCAGCTTAAAACTAGCGGGATACAATGAGCAGTTCTTC. Its protein product is CASSLKLAGYNEQFF. The full variable domain, in which reference TRBV7-3 and TRBJ2-1 provide the parts outside the CDR3, is GAGVSQTPSNKVTEKGKYVELRCDPISGHTALYWYRQSLGQGPEFLIYFQGTGAADDSGLPNDRFFAVRPEGSVSTLKIQRTERGDSAVYLCASSLKLAGYNEQFFGPGTRLTVL.

The chain combines TRBV6-5 with TRBJ2-7; D ambiguous. The V gene's germline CDR1 is MNHEY and CDR2 SVGAGI. This CDR3 has 14 amino acids. The V end was cut by 0 bases, the J end by 2 bases, with 8 bases between. Written as DNA, the CDR3 is TGTGCCAGCAGTTACTCGCCCATTGCCTACGAGCAGTACTTC. Translated, it gives CASSYSPIAYEQYF.

V gene TRBV30 combines with J gene TRBJ1-1; no clear D gene. Germline values: CDR1 GTSNPN, CDR2 SVGIG (reference sequence). V lost 3 bases to trimming and J lost 3 bases, with 8 bases between them. The CDR3 sequence is 12 residues long. The CDR3: CAWSGLYTEAFF. Written as DNA, the CDR3 is TGTGCCTGGAGCGGGCTTTACACTGAAGCTTTCTTT.

This chain joins TRBV6-5 and TRBJ2-3, with 8 bases identical to TRBD2. From germline, CDR1 is MNHEY and CDR2 SVGAGI. The CDR3 spans 15 residues. V dropped 5 bases and J dropped 0; count of bases not matched to a gene: 4. The CDR3 DNA reads as TGTGCCAGCAGTCCCACTAGCGGTAGCACAGATACGCAGTATTTT. It translates to CASSPTSGSTDTQYF.

This chain connects TRBV7-2 to TRBJ1-1, with D hard to call. This CDR3 has 15 amino acids. V lost 1 base and J 0 bases, leaving 9 bases between the germline ends. In germline, CDR1 is SGHTA, CDR2 FQGNSA. The CDR3 spells CASSLGYHMNTEAFF. In nucleotides, the CDR3 is TGTGCCAGCAGCTTAGGATACCATATGAACACTGAAGCTTTCTTT.

This clone was picked up one time. Here the CDR3 reads CASRLTFSGQNTEAFF. The CDR3 bases are TGTGCAAGTCGCTTAACGTTTTCTGGGCAGAACACTGAAGCTTTCTTT. The chain uses TRBV12-2 and TRBJ1-1; the DNA was not compared with TRBD1, the D call given in the table. TRBV12-2 is classified as a pseudogene. The CDR3 contains 16 residues.

This chain connects TRBV6-5 to TRBJ2-1; tentatively, D is TRBD1 or TRBD2 (5 bases each). The germline V gene has CDR1 MNHEY and CDR2 SVGAGI. The CDR3 contains 15 residues. V gave up 2 bases and J gave up 7 bases, with 15 bases separating them. The CDR3 protein is CASSYREGRVNEQFF. CDR3 DNA: TGTGCCAGCAGTTACCGTGAGGGACGAGTAAATGAGCAGTTCTTC.

The chain uses TRBV28 and TRBJ1-1, with a tentative D call TRBD1 (6 bases). The CDR3 sequence is 14 residues long. V was trimmed by 6 bases and J by 1 base, leaving 12 bases between them. Germline-derived CDR1 and CDR2 are MDHEN and SYDVKM. The DNA of the CDR3 is TGTGCCAGCAGACTAACGGGACAGAACACTGAAGCTTTCTTT. Translated, it gives CASRLTGQNTEAFF.

V usage is TRBV19 and J usage is TRBJ1-5; TRBD1 agrees at 7 bases. This CDR3 comprises 15 residues. CDR1 and CDR2 from the germline V gene are LNHDA and SQIVND (reference sequence). V was clipped by 3 bases and J by 0 bases; unmatched bases: 2. CDR3 loop: CASSMTGNSNQPQHF. The CDR3 region has the DNA TGTGCCAGTAGTATGACAGGGAATAGCAATCAGCCCCAGCATTTT.

The chain couples TRBV7-3 to TRBJ2-1, with 9 bases matching TRBD1. The CDR3 covers 16 residues. CDR1 is SGHTA and CDR2 is FQGTGA in the germline V gene. V was clipped by 1 base and J by 4 bases; unmatched bases: 5. The CDR3 DNA sequence: TGTGCCAGCAGCTTAAACGGACAGGGGATGTACAATGAGCAGTTCTTC. The encoded protein is CASSLNGQGMYNEQFF.

The chain carries TRBV7-3 and TRBJ1-1, with 7 bases lining up with TRBD1. The CDR3 covers 16 residues. From germline, CDR1 is SGHTA and CDR2 FQGTGA. The trim removed 4 bases at V and 1 base at J, leaving 9 bases unmatched. DNA for the CDR3: TGTGCCAGCAGCTCGAGCTTGGACAGGAGGAACACTGAAGCTTTCTTT. Protein: CASSSSLDRRNTEAFF.

V and J are TRBV6-5 and TRBJ2-3, with 7 bases lining up with TRBD2. The germline V gene has CDR1 MNHEY and CDR2 SVGAGI. This CDR3 spans 15 amino acids. V gave up 7 bases and J gave up 5 bases; unmatched junction bases: 12. CDR3 sequence reads: CASMAKGPGGDTQYF. CDR3 DNA: TGTGCCAGCATGGCGAAGGGCCCGGGAGGAGATACGCAGTATTTT.

This clone is a singleton in its sample. The gene calls are TRBV5-1 and TRBJ2-5; D gene ambiguous. Germline V CDR1 and CDR2: SGHRS, YFSETQ. The CDR3 covers 14 residues. Trimming pared 1 base from V and 1 base from J, leaving 8 bases between. The CDR3 nucleotides read TGCGCCAGCAGCTTGTCGGCTAGCCAAGAGACCCAGTACTTC. Translated: CASSLSASQETQYF.

J is TRBJ2-5 and V is TRBV29-1; tentative D call: TRBD1 (6 bases). Germline CDR1 and CDR2: SQVTM and ANQGSEA. Trimming stripped 4 bases from V and 5 bases from J, with 8 bases between. This CDR3 region has 11 residues. As DNA, the CDR3 is TGCAGCGTTGTAGGGGGTGAGACCCAGTACTTC. This sequence encodes CSVVGGETQYF.

The CDR3 here is CASSSQGEAEAFF. Here the CDR3 DNA reads TGTGCCAGCAGCTCCCAGGGGGAGGCTGAAGCTTTCTTT. This chain joins TRBV7-8 and TRBJ1-1; 7 bases agree with TRBD1. Losses at the gene ends were 4 bases for V and 6 bases for J; bases not matched to a gene: 5. Germline V CDR1 and CDR2: SGHVS, FQNEAQ. The CDR3 spans 13 residues.

This clone was observed a few times. The chain carries TRBV7-3 and TRBJ2-1; possible D gene TRBD2, 6 bases. Germline CDR1 is SGHTA and CDR2 is FQGTGA. This CDR3 region has 15 residues. The V end lost 5 bases, the J end lost 8 bases, and 19 bases lay between the germline ends. In DNA, the CDR3 is TGTGCCAGCAGCCGGATTAATTCGCGGGAAGATGAGCAGTTCTTC. It encodes CASSRINSREDEQFF.

This clone was recorded once. The V gene is TRBV5-4, the J gene TRBJ2-1, with D perhaps matching TRBD1 (6 bases). V lost 7 bases, J lost 5 bases, and 10 bases lay in between. Germline V gene lookup returns CDR1 SGHNT and CDR2 YYREEE (reference sequence). This CDR3 region has 12 residues. CDR3 coding DNA: TGTGCCAGCCACAGGGTTGACAATGAGCAGTTCTTC. This sequence encodes CASHRVDNEQFF. Drawing the rest from reference TRBV5-4 and TRBJ2-1, the complete variable domain is ETGVTQSPTHLIKTRGQQVTLRCSSQSGHNTVSWYQQALGQGPQFIFQYYREEENGRGNFPPRFSGLQFPNYSSELNVNALELDDSALYLCASHRVDNEQFFGPGTRLTVL.

V gene TRBV5-1 combines with J gene TRBJ2-1, with 11 nucleotides matching TRBD2. After removal of 3 bases from V and 3 bases from J, the junction contained 11 bases not matched to a gene. The CDR3 extends over 18 amino acids. Germline V gene sequence: CDR1 SGHRS, CDR2 YFSETQ. The CDR3 nucleotides are TGCGCCAGCAGCTCCCCCGGACTAGCGGGCGGGGGCTACAATGAGCAGTTCTTC. Translated, it gives CASSSPGLAGGGYNEQFF.

This chain uses TRBV5-6 with TRBJ1-2; perhaps TRBD1 as D (5 bases). Germline V gene data show CDR1 as SGHDT and CDR2 as YYEEEE. V lost 3 bases and J lost 7, with 13 bases in between. CDR3 length: 13 amino acids. Here the CDR3 reads CASSSPGLIGYTF. As DNA, the CDR3 is TGTGCCAGCAGCTCCCCGGGGCTGATTGGCTACACCTTC.

This clone has just one count. The rearrangement uses TRBV19 and TRBJ1-4; 7 bases fit TRBD1. J was trimmed by 2 bases and V by 5 bases; bases with no gene match: 5. The CDR3 sequence is 15 residues long. Germline CDR1 LNHDA, CDR2 SQIVND (reference sequence). The DNA of the CDR3 is TGTGCCAGTAGTTTACAGGGGACCACTAATGAAAAACTGTTTTTT. This encodes CASSLQGTTNEKLFF.

Comments on this clone: The same CDR3 arises from other DNA sequences in this sample as well. The rearrangement uses TRBV28 and TRBJ1-1; perhaps TRBD1 as D (6 bases). Trimming left V 2 bases short and J 1 base short, with 11 bases between. Looked up from germline, CDR1 is MDHEN and CDR2 is SYDVKM. The CDR3 covers 15 residues. In DNA, the CDR3 is TGTGCCAGCAGTTTACCTCGGACAGCGAACACTGAAGCTTTCTTT. This encodes CASSLPRTANTEAFF.

J is TRBJ2-7 and V is TRBV6-5, with D possibly matching TRBD2 (5 bases). The CDR3 runs to 13 residues. Trimming left V 7 bases short and J 3 bases short, with 13 bases between. Germline V gives CDR1 MNHEY, CDR2 SVGAGI. CDR3 in amino acids: CASTVAGNYEQYF. CDR3 DNA: TGTGCCAGCACGGTCGCCGGGAACTACGAGCAGTACTTC.